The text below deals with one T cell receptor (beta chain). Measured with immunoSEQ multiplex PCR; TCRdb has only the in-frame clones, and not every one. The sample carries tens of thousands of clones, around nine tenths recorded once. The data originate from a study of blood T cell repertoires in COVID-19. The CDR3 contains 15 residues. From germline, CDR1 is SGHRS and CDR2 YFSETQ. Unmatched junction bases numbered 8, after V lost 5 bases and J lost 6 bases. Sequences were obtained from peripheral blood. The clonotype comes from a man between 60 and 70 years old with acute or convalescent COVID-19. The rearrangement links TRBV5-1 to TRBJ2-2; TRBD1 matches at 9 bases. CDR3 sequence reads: CASSNRDRESGELFF. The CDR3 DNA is TGCGCCAGCAGTAACCGGGACAGGGAATCCGGGGAGCTGTTTTTT.